This T cell receptor beta chain was recorded in a study of T cells in localized non-small cell lung cancer. Study conclusions and caveats: Paired adjacent lung recovered a median roughly 54 of the top 100 tumor clones.

Some clones are missing from TCRdb's copy, which holds only in-frame ones; the method was immunoSEQ multiplex PCR. Here the sample spans 20,000 to 25,000 clones, around nine tenths being singletons. Comment on this clone: What it binds is unknown.

This clonotype was obtained from a man aged 40 to 70 with stage II squamous cell lung carcinoma. This specimen consisted of PBMCs, obtained before any cancer treatment.

The CDR3 loop is CASSPGRPYEQYF. The CDR3 DNA reads as TGTGCCAGCAGCCCGGGACGGCCCTACGAGCAGTACTTC. The V call is TRBV7-6, the J call TRBJ2-7; D may be TRBD1 or TRBD2 (5 bases each). V shed 5 bases and J shed 2 bases, with 10 bases lying between them. Per the germline V gene, CDR1 is SGHVS and CDR2 is FNYEAQ. The CDR3 extends over 13 amino acids.